These T cell receptor beta chains were read from a single sample in a study of lymphopenia after photon versus proton radiotherapy. Sequenced by immunoSEQ multiplex PCR; TCRdb stores in-frame clones only, minus some. The sample includes fewer than 30,000 clones, roughly 87% of them seen just once. This specimen consisted of peripheral blood, obtained from a patient treated with photon-based radiotherapy. Receptor source: a man aged 50-60 years with gastric cancer. Both conserved end residues are part of each CDR3. A D gene is named only where the DNA matches it firmly. Expanded clones are given a class, and other clones once, few, many or no size at all.

j_gene | abundance | v_gene | d_gene | CDR3aa | CDR3nt
TRBJ1-1 | NA | TRBV5-1 | NA | CASSLPGLNTEAFF | TGCGCCAGCAGCTTACCGGGCCTGAACACTGAAGCTTTCTTT
TRBJ2-1 | NA | TRBV7-7 | NA | CASSLDRYNEQFF | TGTGCCAGCAGCTTGGACCGATACAATGAGCAGTTCTTC
TRBJ1-2 | NA | TRBV19 | TRBD1 | CASSIDRGGGYTF | TGTGCCAGTAGCATAGACAGGGGTGGTGGCTACACCTTC
TRBJ1-2 | NA | TRBV6-6 | TRBD1 | CASRIQGVGYGYTF | TGTGCCAGCAGAATACAGGGGGTAGGGTATGGCTACACCTTC
TRBJ2-7 | NA | TRBV11-1 | NA | CASSPSRVTYEQYF | TGTGCCAGCAGCCCATCGAGGGTAACCTACGAGCAGTACTTC
TRBJ2-3 | NA | TRBV6-6 | NA | CASMGLASTDTQYF | TGTGCCAGCATGGGGCTAGCTAGCACAGATACGCAGTATTTT
TRBJ1-4 | NA | TRBV5-1 | NA | CASSLDIRLGKLFF | TGCGCCAGCAGCTTGGACATCCGCTTGGGGAAACTGTTTTTT
TRBJ1-2 | NA | TRBV6-1 | NA | CASSEGEFYGYTF | TGTGCCAGCAGTGAGGGGGAATTCTATGGCTACACCTTC
TRBJ2-7 | NA | TRBV5-5 | NA | CASSETDEQYF | TGTGCCAGCAGCGAGACAGACGAGCAGTACTTC
TRBJ1-1 | NA | TRBV4-2 | NA | CASSFRGFNTEAFF | TGTGCCAGCAGCTTTCGGGGTTTCAACACTGAAGCTTTCTTT
TRBJ1-1 | NA | TRBV5-1 | TRBD1 | CASSLAQGDLETEAFF | TGCGCCAGCAGCTTGGCCCAGGGGGACCTAGAGACTGAAGCTTTCTTT
TRBJ1-5 | NA | TRBV9 | NA | CASSKDTNQPQHF | TGTGCCAGCAGCAAGGACACGAATCAGCCCCAGCATTTT
TRBJ2-5 | NA | TRBV5-4 | NA | CASSLNGVETQYF | TGTGCCAGCAGCTTAAACGGTGTCGAGACCCAGTACTTC
TRBJ2-2 | NA | TRBV6-1 | NA | CASSVDSQSPGELFF | TGTGCCAGCAGTGTAGACAGCCAGAGCCCCGGGGAGCTGTTTTTT
TRBJ2-3 | few | TRBV7-9 | NA | CASSEASADTQYF | TGTGCCAGCAGCGAAGCTTCGGCAGATACGCAGTATTTT
TRBJ2-2 | NA | TRBV7-8 | TRBD2 | CASSRLAGNTGELFF | TGTGCCAGCAGTCGGCTAGCGGGGAACACCGGGGAGCTGTTTTTT
TRBJ1-5 | NA | TRBV19 | TRBD1 | CASTTGQGVFRNQPQHF | TGTGCCAGCACGACGGGACAGGGGGTTTTCCGCAATCAGCCCCAGCATTTT
TRBJ2-7 | NA | TRBV7-2 | TRBD2 | CASSFSGAYEQYF | TGTGCCAGCAGCTTTAGCGGGGCCTACGAGCAGTACTTC
TRBJ1-5 | NA | TRBV19 | NA | CASSIVGQGQPQHF | TGTGCCAGTAGTATAGTAGGACAAGGTCAGCCCCAGCATTTT
TRBJ1-6 | medium-sized | TRBV7-8 | TRBD1 | CASSTRDSKYYAGSSYNSPLHF | TGTGCCAGCAGTACCCGGGACAGCAAATACTATGCGGGGAGCTCCTATAATTCACCCCTCCACTTT
TRBJ1-2 | NA | TRBV7-9 | NA | CASSLQGPGYTF | TGTGCCAGCAGCTTACAAGGTCCTGGCTACACCTTC
TRBJ2-5 | NA | TRBV9 | NA | CASSAGGETQYF | TGTGCCAGCAGCGCAGGGGGGGAGACCCAGTACTTC
TRBJ1-4 | NA | TRBV7-8 | NA | CASSARPGEDEKLFF | TGTGCCAGCAGCGCCCGACCGGGGGAAGATGAAAAACTGTTTTTT
TRBJ2-3 | NA | TRBV5-1 | NA | CASSPGWGAPDTQYF | TGCGCCAGCAGCCCGGGTTGGGGGGCCCCAGATACGCAGTATTTT
TRBJ1-2 | NA | TRBV5-1 | NA | CASSLAGSYGYTF | TGCGCCAGCAGCTTGGCAGGGTCCTATGGCTACACCTTC
TRBJ1-1 | NA | TRBV11-2 | NA | CASSLKWGHKNTEAFF | TGTGCCAGCAGCTTAAAATGGGGGCACAAGAACACTGAAGCTTTCTTT
TRBJ2-3 | NA | TRBV19 | TRBD1 | CASRLTGTGGSTDTQYF | TGTGCCAGTAGGCTCACCGGGACAGGGGGTAGTACAGATACGCAGTATTTT
TRBJ2-5 | NA | TRBV6-1 | TRBD2 | CASSVFAGGETQYF | TGTGCCAGCAGTGTGTTTGCGGGAGGAGAGACCCAGTACTTC
TRBJ2-1 | NA | TRBV7-3 | NA | CASSRRQSSYNEQFF | TGTGCCAGCAGCCGCCGACAAAGCTCCTACAATGAGCAGTTCTTC
TRBJ2-2 | few | TRBV30 | NA | CASAPNTGELFF | TGTGCCTCGGCCCCGAACACCGGGGAGCTGTTTTTT
TRBJ1-2 | NA | TRBV2 | TRBD1 | CASSEGQMANYGYTF | TGTGCCAGCAGTGAGGGACAGATGGCTAACTATGGCTACACCTTC
TRBJ2-1 | NA | TRBV9 | NA | CASSVEGSGMYNEQFF | TGTGCCAGCAGCGTAGAGGGGTCGGGAATGTACAATGAGCAGTTCTTC
TRBJ1-3 | NA | TRBV10-3 | NA | CAIRGFGDSGAGNTIYF | TGTGCCATCAGGGGCTTTGGGGACTCAGGGGCTGGAAACACCATATATTTT
TRBJ1-4 | NA | TRBV5-5 | TRBD1 | CASRRTGTITNEKLFF | TGTGCCAGCAGGCGGACAGGGACCATAACTAATGAAAAACTGTTTTTT
TRBJ2-2 | NA | TRBV30 | TRBD2 | CAWSGGSTPPTGELFF | TGTGCCTGGAGTGGCGGGAGTACTCCCCCCACCGGGGAGCTGTTTTTT
TRBJ1-6 | NA | TRBV6-6 | TRBD1 | CASRTTTGTGYSPLHF | TGTGCCAGCAGGACAACAACCGGGACAGGGTATTCACCCCTCCACTTT
TRBJ2-5 | NA | TRBV11-3 | NA | CASSLSGETQYF | TGTGCCAGCAGCTTAAGTGGAGAGACCCAGTACTTC
TRBJ2-1 | NA | TRBV11-2 | NA | CASSLDRRDEQFF | TGTGCCAGCAGCTTAGATCGGCGGGATGAGCAGTTCTTC
TRBJ2-2 | NA | TRBV5-6 | NA | CASSFLRLGNTGELFF | TGTGCCAGCAGCTTCCTTCGATTGGGGAACACCGGGGAGCTGTTTTTT
TRBJ2-3 | once | TRBV27 | NA | CASTLRASFTDTQYF | TGTGCCAGCACCCTGCGGGCTAGCTTCACAGATACGCAGTATTTT
TRBJ1-5 | few | TRBV2 | NA | CASSENSNQPQHF | TGTGCCAGCAGTGAAAATAGCAATCAGCCCCAGCATTTT
TRBJ2-5 | NA | TRBV5-1 | NA | CASSLAGAYETQYF | TGCGCCAGCAGCTTGGCCGGGGCGTACGAGACCCAGTACTTC
TRBJ2-5 | NA | TRBV4-3 | NA | CASSQDYSDRQETQYF | TGCGCCAGCAGCCAAGATTACTCCGACAGGCAAGAGACCCAGTACTTC
TRBJ1-1 | NA | TRBV27 | NA | CASSLLYGSAREAFF | TGTGCCAGCAGCCTGCTTTATGGGTCAGCACGTGAAGCTTTCTTT
TRBJ1-5 | NA | TRBV7-2 | NA | CASSLDLRGNQPQHF | TGTGCCAGCAGCTTAGATCTTCGGGGGAATCAGCCCCAGCATTTT
TRBJ2-5 | once | TRBV25-1 | NA | CASSVRGETQYF | TGTGCCAGCAGTGTTCGCGGGGAGACCCAGTACTTC
TRBJ2-3 | NA | TRBV9 | NA | CASSTEGLDTQYF | TGTGCCAGCAGCACCGAGGGGTTAGATACGCAGTATTTT
TRBJ1-1 | NA | TRBV6-1 | NA | CASSEAGVGNTEAFF | TGTGCCAGCAGTGAAGCGGGGGTAGGGAACACTGAAGCTTTCTTT
TRBJ2-7 | NA | TRBV7-2 | NA | CASSFRVDEQYF | TGTGCCAGCAGCTTTCGGGTTGACGAGCAGTACTTC
TRBJ1-1 | NA | TRBV9 | NA | CASSVGFGRAFF | TGTGCCAGCAGCGTGGGTTTCGGGAGAGCTTTCTTT
TRBJ2-1 | NA | TRBV10-1 | TRBD1 | CASSEGTGVSNEQFF | TGCGCCAGCAGTGAGGGGACAGGGGTGTCGAATGAGCAGTTCTTC
TRBJ1-6 | NA | TRBV11-3 | NA | CASSRGAASPLHF | TGTGCCAGCAGCCGAGGGGCAGCTTCACCCCTCCACTTT
TRBJ1-2 | NA | TRBV29-1 | NA | CSVEDRVYGYTF | TGCAGCGTTGAAGACAGGGTATATGGCTACACCTTC
TRBJ2-1 | NA | TRBV9 | NA | CASSVALPVNEQFF | TGTGCCAGCAGCGTAGCTCTTCCGGTCAATGAGCAGTTCTTC